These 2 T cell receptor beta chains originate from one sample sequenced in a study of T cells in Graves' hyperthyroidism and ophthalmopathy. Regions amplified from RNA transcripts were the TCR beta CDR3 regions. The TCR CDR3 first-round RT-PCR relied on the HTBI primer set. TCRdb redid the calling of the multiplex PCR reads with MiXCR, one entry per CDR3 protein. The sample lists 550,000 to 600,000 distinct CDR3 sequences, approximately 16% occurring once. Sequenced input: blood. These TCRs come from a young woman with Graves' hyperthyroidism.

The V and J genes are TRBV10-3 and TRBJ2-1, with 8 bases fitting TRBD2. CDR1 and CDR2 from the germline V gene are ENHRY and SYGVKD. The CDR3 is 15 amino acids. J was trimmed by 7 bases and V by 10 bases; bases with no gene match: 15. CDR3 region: CATVVGGGPLNEQFF. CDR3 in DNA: TGTGCCACAGTTGTTGGCGGGGGGCCCTTGAATGAGCAGTTCTTC.

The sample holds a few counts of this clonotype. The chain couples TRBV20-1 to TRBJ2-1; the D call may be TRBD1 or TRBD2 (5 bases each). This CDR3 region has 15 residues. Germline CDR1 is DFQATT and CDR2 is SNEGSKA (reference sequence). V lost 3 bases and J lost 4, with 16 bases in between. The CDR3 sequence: CSASARGALYNEQFF. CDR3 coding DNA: TGCAGTGCTAGTGCCCGAGGGGCGCTATACAATGAGCAGTTCTTC.